The rows below give T cell receptor beta chains drawn from one sample of a study of CD8+ T cells in alopecia areata. Sequencing used immunoSEQ multiplex PCR; TCRdb keeps in-frame clones, though not all of them. In the table there are 200,000 to 250,000 clones, more than 55% of which are singletons. Sequencing was performed on CD4+ T cells sorted from blood, taken at week 44, from a patient treated with tofacitinib. The receptors were sampled from a human donor with alopecia areata. The CDR3 runs from the conserved cysteine through the conserved F or W. The D gene is left open where the match is weak. A row's size may be missing; if present it is once, few, many or a size class.

v_call: TRBV18
j_call: TRBJ2-2
d_call: .
clone_size: .
cdr3_nt: TGTGCCAGCTCACCACCGGGTCAACTCTCCGGGGAGCTGTTTTTT
cdr3_aa: CASSPPGQLSGELFF

v_call: TRBV25-1
j_call: TRBJ1-2
d_call: .
clone_size: .
cdr3_nt: TGTGCCAGCAGTGAAGGCACCGCTTATGGCTACACCTTC
cdr3_aa: CASSEGTAYGYTF

v_call: TRBV7-3
j_call: TRBJ2-7
d_call: .
clone_size: once
cdr3_nt: TGTGCCTCCAGGCCGGACATCTACGAGCAGTACTTC
cdr3_aa: CASRPDIYEQYF

v_call: TRBV30
j_call: TRBJ1-4
d_call: .
clone_size: .
cdr3_nt: TGTGCCTGGAGCCGGGGACGGCTAAATGAAAAACTGTTTTTT
cdr3_aa: CAWSRGRLNEKLFF

v_call: TRBV20-1
j_call: TRBJ2-1
d_call: .
clone_size: .
cdr3_nt: TGCAGGGTCTTTTTGGTTGGGTTCTTC
cdr3_aa: CRVFLVGFF

v_call: TRBV30
j_call: TRBJ1-6
d_call: .
clone_size: .
cdr3_nt: TGTGCCTGGAGTGTTCGGCGGACGAATTCACCCCTCCACTTT
cdr3_aa: CAWSVRRTNSPLHF

v_call: TRBV2
j_call: TRBJ1-2
d_call: .
clone_size: .
cdr3_nt: TGTGCCAGCAGTGTGCAGGGGCGCGCAGATGGCTACACCTTC
cdr3_aa: CASSVQGRADGYTF

v_call: TRBV29-1
j_call: TRBJ2-2
d_call: .
clone_size: .
cdr3_nt: TGCAGCGTCTCAGGGCGGGTCCATGAGGCCGGGGAGCTGTTTTTT
cdr3_aa: CSVSGRVHEAGELFF

v_call: TRBV19
j_call: TRBJ2-1
d_call: TRBD2
clone_size: many
cdr3_nt: TGTGCCAGTAGTCCCCGGACTAGCATCAATGAGCAGTTCTTC
cdr3_aa: CASSPRTSINEQFF

v_call: TRBV7-6
j_call: TRBJ2-7
d_call: TRBD1
clone_size: .
cdr3_nt: TGTGCCAGCAGCTCCCCAGCTGGGACAGAGACCTACGAGCAGTACTTC
cdr3_aa: CASSSPAGTETYEQYF

v_call: TRBV10-1
j_call: TRBJ2-5
d_call: .
clone_size: .
cdr3_nt: TGCGCCAGCTCCCGAGGAGAGACCCAGTACTTC
cdr3_aa: CASSRGETQYF

v_call: TRBV29-1
j_call: TRBJ2-1
d_call: .
clone_size: few
cdr3_nt: TGCAGCGGGCAAGACTTGGATGAGCAGTTCTTC
cdr3_aa: CSGQDLDEQFF

v_call: TRBV30
j_call: TRBJ2-7
d_call: TRBD2
clone_size: .
cdr3_nt: TGTGCCTGGAGCCCGATGGCGGGGGGCCCCTACGAGCAGTACTTC
cdr3_aa: CAWSPMAGGPYEQYF

v_call: TRBV7-6
j_call: TRBJ1-1
d_call: TRBD1
clone_size: .
cdr3_nt: TGTGCCAGCAGCCAACAGGACAGGGGAAGGGCTTTCTTT
cdr3_aa: CASSQQDRGRAFF

v_call: TRBV4-3
j_call: TRBJ2-5
d_call: .
clone_size: .
cdr3_nt: TGCGCCAGCAGCCAAGTTTTCGACAGTTTTGAGACCCAGTACTTC
cdr3_aa: CASSQVFDSFETQYF

v_call: TRBV29-1
j_call: TRBJ2-7
d_call: .
clone_size: .
cdr3_nt: TGCAGCGTTTATATAGGGGGAGAGGGCGAGCAGTACTTC
cdr3_aa: CSVYIGGEGEQYF

v_call: TRBV29-1
j_call: TRBJ1-2
d_call: .
clone_size: .
cdr3_nt: TGCAGCATTGAGGTGCGCACAACTGGTGGCTACACCTTC
cdr3_aa: CSIEVRTTGGYTF

v_call: TRBV29-1
j_call: TRBJ2-7
d_call: .
clone_size: .
cdr3_nt: TGCAGCGTTCGACAGTCAGCCTACGAGCAGTACTTC
cdr3_aa: CSVRQSAYEQYF

v_call: TRBV2
j_call: TRBJ1-5
d_call: TRBD1
clone_size: .
cdr3_nt: TGTGCCAGCAGTGAAAGGACAGGGGACAATCAGCCCCAGCATTTT
cdr3_aa: CASSERTGDNQPQHF

v_call: TRBV7-2
j_call: TRBJ2-3
d_call: TRBD2
clone_size: few
cdr3_nt: TGTGCCAGCAGCATACTAGCGGGGGACACAGATACGCAGTATTTT
cdr3_aa: CASSILAGDTDTQYF

v_call: TRBV6-6
j_call: TRBJ2-7
d_call: .
clone_size: .
cdr3_nt: TGTGCCAGCAGATTCGCCCAGGGATCCTACGAGCAGTACTTC
cdr3_aa: CASRFAQGSYEQYF

v_call: TRBV2
j_call: TRBJ2-1
d_call: TRBD1
clone_size: .
cdr3_nt: TGTGCCAGCAGGGAGGACAGGAGATCTCCAAATGAGCAGTTCTTC
cdr3_aa: CASREDRRSPNEQFF

v_call: TRBV14
j_call: TRBJ1-1
d_call: .
clone_size: .
cdr3_nt: TGTGCCAGCAGCCTCACGAGGAACACTGAAGCTTTCTTT
cdr3_aa: CASSLTRNTEAFF

v_call: TRBV5-1
j_call: TRBJ2-3
d_call: .
clone_size: once
cdr3_nt: TGCGCCAGCAGCTTGCTCGACGGGAATACGCAGTATTTT
cdr3_aa: CASSLLDGNTQYF

v_call: TRBV27
j_call: TRBJ2-7
d_call: .
clone_size: .
cdr3_nt: TGTGCCAGCAGTTGCTACGAGCAGTACTTC
cdr3_aa: CASSCYEQYF

v_call: TRBV6-1
j_call: TRBJ2-7
d_call: TRBD2
clone_size: .
cdr3_nt: TGTGCCAGCAGTGAGGGGGGGACCGACTCAATCTTC
cdr3_aa: CASSEGGTDSIF

v_call: TRBV27
j_call: TRBJ1-1
d_call: .
clone_size: once
cdr3_nt: TGTGCCAGCAGTCCACTGACAGGACCGAACACTGAAGCTTTCTTT
cdr3_aa: CASSPLTGPNTEAFF

v_call: TRBV5-1
j_call: TRBJ1-1
d_call: .
clone_size: .
cdr3_nt: TGCGCCAGCAGCCCGGGCACAAAGAACACTGAAGCTTTCTTT
cdr3_aa: CASSPGTKNTEAFF

v_call: TRBV15
j_call: TRBJ1-5
d_call: .
clone_size: few
cdr3_nt: TGTGCCACCAGGGGATATAGCAATCAGCCCCAGCATTTT
cdr3_aa: CATRGYSNQPQHF

v_call: TRBV15
j_call: TRBJ1-3
d_call: .
clone_size: .
cdr3_nt: TGTGCCACTAGGAAAACGGGTGGAGGAAACACCATATATTTT
cdr3_aa: CATRKTGGGNTIYF

v_call: TRBV29-1
j_call: TRBJ1-6
d_call: .
clone_size: few
cdr3_nt: TGCAGCACAGCTACAGGGTATAATTCACCCCTCCACTTT
cdr3_aa: CSTATGYNSPLHF

v_call: TRBV5-1
j_call: TRBJ2-2
d_call: .
clone_size: .
cdr3_nt: TGCGCCAGCAGCTTGGGTTCCAACACCGGGGAGCTGTTTTTT
cdr3_aa: CASSLGSNTGELFF

v_call: TRBV5-1
j_call: TRBJ1-1
d_call: .
clone_size: .
cdr3_nt: TGCGCCAGCAGCGGCCGGGACACGGTGGACACTGAAGCTTTCTTT
cdr3_aa: CASSGRDTVDTEAFF

v_call: TRBV6-5
j_call: TRBJ1-2
d_call: TRBD1
clone_size: .
cdr3_nt: TGTGCCAGCAACCCCGGGACAGGCGGCTACACCTTC
cdr3_aa: CASNPGTGGYTF

v_call: TRBV19
j_call: TRBJ1-1
d_call: .
clone_size: .
cdr3_nt: TGTGCCAGTAGTATAGAGGAAAGGGGAGAAGCTTTCTTT
cdr3_aa: CASSIEERGEAFF

v_call: TRBV5-6
j_call: TRBJ1-3
d_call: .
clone_size: .
cdr3_nt: TGTGCCAGCAGAAAGTACGACTCTGGAAACACCATATATTTT
cdr3_aa: CASRKYDSGNTIYF

v_call: TRBV30
j_call: TRBJ2-5
d_call: .
clone_size: once
cdr3_nt: TGTGCCTGGAATAGTATTGTGGGGGGTACGGAGACCCAGTACTTC
cdr3_aa: CAWNSIVGGTETQYF

v_call: TRBV5-6
j_call: TRBJ2-7
d_call: .
clone_size: .
cdr3_nt: TGTGCCAGCAGCTTGTATTCGTGGACCCACGAGCAGTACTTC
cdr3_aa: CASSLYSWTHEQYF

v_call: TRBV7-3
j_call: TRBJ2-1
d_call: TRBD2
clone_size: .
cdr3_nt: TGTGCCAGCAGCTTCGATGGGACTACCAATCCCTACAATGAGCAGTTCTTC
cdr3_aa: CASSFDGTTNPYNEQFF

v_call: TRBV30
j_call: TRBJ2-3
d_call: .
clone_size: .
cdr3_nt: TGTGCCTGGAGGCAGGTCGGCGCAAATACGCAGTATTTT
cdr3_aa: CAWRQVGANTQYF

v_call: TRBV30
j_call: TRBJ2-5
d_call: .
clone_size: few
cdr3_nt: TGTGCCTGGAGTGAACAGGCGGGAGAGACCCAGTACTTC
cdr3_aa: CAWSEQAGETQYF

v_call: TRBV4-2
j_call: TRBJ2-5
d_call: TRBD2
clone_size: .
cdr3_nt: TGTGCCAGCAGCCAACCTTCTGCGGGAGTGGAGACCCAGTACTTC
cdr3_aa: CASSQPSAGVETQYF

v_call: TRBV30
j_call: TRBJ1-2
d_call: TRBD1
clone_size: .
cdr3_nt: TGTGCCTGGAGTCCACTTGGGACAGCTAACTATGGCTACACCTTC
cdr3_aa: CAWSPLGTANYGYTF

v_call: TRBV9
j_call: TRBJ2-7
d_call: TRBD2
clone_size: .
cdr3_nt: TGTGCCAGCAGCCCAACAGCGGGGCAGGGTGGCGAGCAGTACTTC
cdr3_aa: CASSPTAGQGGEQYF

v_call: TRBV4-3
j_call: TRBJ2-7
d_call: TRBD1
clone_size: .
cdr3_nt: TGCGCCAGCAGCCAAGAAGAGACAGGGGCCTACGAGCAGTACTTC
cdr3_aa: CASSQEETGAYEQYF

v_call: TRBV30
j_call: TRBJ2-1
d_call: .
clone_size: .
cdr3_nt: TGTGCCTGGAGACCAGGGTACAATGAGCAGTTCTTC
cdr3_aa: CAWRPGYNEQFF

v_call: TRBV25-1
j_call: TRBJ1-1
d_call: .
clone_size: few
cdr3_nt: TGTGCCAGCAGTGAATCGGGTTTCGGGAACACTGAAGCTTTCTTT
cdr3_aa: CASSESGFGNTEAFF